These T cell receptor beta chains were read from a single sample in a study of blood T cell repertoires in COVID-19. Profiling relied on immunoSEQ multiplex PCR, and the TCRdb table lists in-frame clones only, not all of them. The sample records about 200,000 clones, around 81% being singletons. The sequencing sample was made of PBMCs or T cells enriched from blood (not recorded which). The origin of the receptors is a woman between 45 and 65 years old with acute COVID-19. Each CDR3 is given with its conserved first and last residue. Fields, in order: clone size, V gene, D gene, J gene, CDR3 DNA, CDR3 protein. A D gene is named only where the DNA matches it firmly. Size is stated for part of the rows, as once, few or many counts, or as a class when the clone is expanded.

clone size: .; V gene: TRBV9; D gene: .; J gene: TRBJ2-3; CDR3 DNA: TGTGCCAGCAGCCCACAGAGAGGCACAGATACGCAGTATTTT; CDR3 protein: CASSPQRGTDTQYF
clone size: .; V gene: TRBV5-1; D gene: .; J gene: TRBJ2-7; CDR3 DNA: TGCGCCAGCAGCGATCCCGGACATACCTACGAGCAGTACTTC; CDR3 protein: CASSDPGHTYEQYF
clone size: .; V gene: TRBV6-1; D gene: .; J gene: TRBJ2-2; CDR3 DNA: TGTGCCAGCAGTGAAGCTTTCGCAGGGCTTCAGGGCGGGGAGCTGTTTTTT; CDR3 protein: CASSEAFAGLQGGELFF
clone size: .; V gene: TRBV12-3/TRBV12-4; D gene: .; J gene: TRBJ1-1; CDR3 DNA: TGTGCCAGCACCCCAGGGATCCGTACTGAAGCTTTCTTT; CDR3 protein: CASTPGIRTEAFF
clone size: .; V gene: TRBV2; D gene: TRBD1; J gene: TRBJ1-6; CDR3 DNA: TGTGCCAGCAGCGTACCTAGGGACAGGGAGAGCTCCTATAATTCACCCCTCCACTTT; CDR3 protein: CASSVPRDRESSYNSPLHF
clone size: .; V gene: TRBV9; D gene: .; J gene: TRBJ2-7; CDR3 DNA: TGTGCCAGCAGCGTAGATGGCACAGGGTTCCACGAGCAGTACTTC; CDR3 protein: CASSVDGTGFHEQYF
clone size: .; V gene: TRBV7-9; D gene: .; J gene: TRBJ1-1; CDR3 DNA: TGTGCCAGCAGCTTATTGACCGACAGTTGGAGGAACACTGAAGCTTTCTTT; CDR3 protein: CASSLLTDSWRNTEAFF
clone size: .; V gene: TRBV3-1/TRBV3-2; D gene: TRBD1; J gene: TRBJ1-2; CDR3 DNA: TGTGCCAGCAGCCGGCTCAGGGGGGACTATGGCTACACCTTC; CDR3 protein: CASSRLRGDYGYTF
clone size: .; V gene: TRBV3-1/TRBV3-2; D gene: .; J gene: TRBJ1-4; CDR3 DNA: TGTGCCAGCAGCCTCGGTCCCAATGAAAAACTGTTTTTT; CDR3 protein: CASSLGPNEKLFF
clone size: .; V gene: TRBV24-1; D gene: .; J gene: TRBJ2-2; CDR3 DNA: TGTGCCACCAGTACTTATAAACAGGGCCGGGGGGAGCTGTTTTTT; CDR3 protein: CATSTYKQGRGELFF
clone size: .; V gene: TRBV18; D gene: TRBD1; J gene: TRBJ1-1; CDR3 DNA: TGTGCCAGCTCGCGTCCGGGACAGGGTTTGACTGAAGCTTTCTTT; CDR3 protein: CASSRPGQGLTEAFF
clone size: .; V gene: TRBV9; D gene: .; J gene: TRBJ1-1; CDR3 DNA: TGTGCCAGCAGCGTTCCAGGGGACACTGAAGCTTTCTTT; CDR3 protein: CASSVPGDTEAFF
clone size: .; V gene: TRBV7-6; D gene: TRBD2; J gene: TRBJ2-3; CDR3 DNA: TGTGCCAGCAGCTTAGAGTCGGCGGGGGGGATCGATACGCAGTATTTT; CDR3 protein: CASSLESAGGIDTQYF
clone size: .; V gene: TRBV6-2/TRBV6-3; D gene: .; J gene: TRBJ2-7; CDR3 DNA: TGTGCCAGCAGTTCTGGCCGGGGGAGCTCCTACGAGCAGTACTTC; CDR3 protein: CASSSGRGSSYEQYF
clone size: once; V gene: TRBV7-2; D gene: TRBD1; J gene: TRBJ2-7; CDR3 DNA: TGTGCCAGCAGCTTTACGACAGGGACCTACGAGCAGTACTTC; CDR3 protein: CASSFTTGTYEQYF
clone size: .; V gene: TRBV7-9; D gene: .; J gene: TRBJ1-4; CDR3 DNA: TGTGCCAGCAGCTTATCCCCCCGCCTGGCAACGGGTGAAAAACTGTTTTTT; CDR3 protein: CASSLSPRLATGEKLFF
clone size: .; V gene: TRBV7-7; D gene: .; J gene: TRBJ1-4; CDR3 DNA: TGTGCTAGCAGCTCCGAACTCGGTGAAAAACTGTTTTTT; CDR3 protein: CASSSELGEKLFF
clone size: .; V gene: TRBV19; D gene: .; J gene: TRBJ1-5; CDR3 DNA: TGTGCCAGTAGTAAACAGGGAGCCAACCAGCCCCAGCATTTT; CDR3 protein: CASSKQGANQPQHF
clone size: .; V gene: TRBV5-1; D gene: TRBD2; J gene: TRBJ2-3; CDR3 DNA: TGCGCCAGCAGCCTTACTAGCGTCGGCACAGATACGCAGTATTTT; CDR3 protein: CASSLTSVGTDTQYF
clone size: once; V gene: TRBV4-2; D gene: TRBD2; J gene: TRBJ2-7; CDR3 DNA: TGTGCCAGCAGCCAAGGCGGCGTAGCGGGAGGGCCTTTTTATAAGCAGTACTTC; CDR3 protein: CASSQGGVAGGPFYKQYF
clone size: once; V gene: TRBV5-1; D gene: .; J gene: TRBJ2-1; CDR3 DNA: TGCGCCAGCAGCTTGCAGTCAGGGGACATCAACAATGAGCAGTTCTTC; CDR3 protein: CASSLQSGDINNEQFF
clone size: .; V gene: TRBV10-3; D gene: .; J gene: TRBJ1-5; CDR3 DNA: TGTGCCATCAAGGGGGACAGCAATCAGCCCCAGCATTTT; CDR3 protein: CAIKGDSNQPQHF
clone size: .; V gene: TRBV7-9; D gene: .; J gene: TRBJ1-6; CDR3 DNA: TGTGCCAGCAACCCACTGGGCAAATCACCCCTCCACTTT; CDR3 protein: CASNPLGKSPLHF
clone size: .; V gene: TRBV11-2; D gene: TRBD2; J gene: TRBJ2-1; CDR3 DNA: TGTGCCAGCAGCCCCGTCCTGACTGCTTGGAGCGGGAGAAATGAGCAGTTCTTC; CDR3 protein: CASSPVLTAWSGRNEQFF
clone size: .; V gene: TRBV19; D gene: .; J gene: TRBJ2-7; CDR3 DNA: TGTGCCAGTACCTCGACAGAAACCTACGAGCAGTACTTC; CDR3 protein: CASTSTETYEQYF
clone size: .; V gene: TRBV6-1; D gene: TRBD1; J gene: TRBJ1-1; CDR3 DNA: TGTGCCAGCAGTGACAGGACAGGAGGGAACACTGAAGCTTTCTTT; CDR3 protein: CASSDRTGGNTEAFF
clone size: .; V gene: TRBV7-8; D gene: .; J gene: TRBJ2-3; CDR3 DNA: TGTGCCAGCAGCCGGACAGCGGGGACTTTCACGGATACGCAGTATTTT; CDR3 protein: CASSRTAGTFTDTQYF
clone size: .; V gene: TRBV9; D gene: TRBD1; J gene: TRBJ2-5; CDR3 DNA: TGTGCCAGCAGCGAGGGGACAGGGTATCAAGAGACCCAGTACTTC; CDR3 protein: CASSEGTGYQETQYF
clone size: .; V gene: TRBV6-2/TRBV6-3; D gene: TRBD2; J gene: TRBJ2-7; CDR3 DNA: TGTGCCAGCAGTCCCCATTCTAGCGGGAGTCGCTACGAGCAGTACTTC; CDR3 protein: CASSPHSSGSRYEQYF
clone size: .; V gene: TRBV28; D gene: .; J gene: TRBJ2-7; CDR3 DNA: TGTGCCAGCAGTTTGGCAGGGATGGGCGTCGAGCAGTACTTC; CDR3 protein: CASSLAGMGVEQYF
clone size: .; V gene: TRBV29-1; D gene: .; J gene: TRBJ2-7; CDR3 DNA: TGCAGCGTCCGAAAGGACTCGAGCTCCTACGAGCAGTACTTC; CDR3 protein: CSVRKDSSSYEQYF
clone size: .; V gene: TRBV12-3/TRBV12-4; D gene: .; J gene: TRBJ1-1; CDR3 DNA: TGTGCCAGCAGGTGGGGGAGGGGAACTGAAGCTTTCTTT; CDR3 protein: CASRWGRGTEAFF
clone size: medium-sized; V gene: TRBV5-6; D gene: TRBD1; J gene: TRBJ1-1; CDR3 DNA: TGTGCCAGCAGCTTGGACAGGGGCATTTTGAACACTGAAGCTTTCTTT; CDR3 protein: CASSLDRGILNTEAFF
clone size: .; V gene: TRBV15; D gene: TRBD1; J gene: TRBJ2-5; CDR3 DNA: TGTGCCACCAGCAGAGGGAGGGGACAGGGACCAGAGACCCAGTACTTC; CDR3 protein: CATSRGRGQGPETQYF
clone size: .; V gene: TRBV7-2; D gene: .; J gene: TRBJ2-2; CDR3 DNA: TGTGCCAGCAGCTTCTCCGGGATAAACACCGGGGAGCTGTTTTTT; CDR3 protein: CASSFSGINTGELFF
clone size: .; V gene: TRBV7-9; D gene: TRBD1; J gene: TRBJ1-2; CDR3 DNA: TGTGCCAGCAGCCCAGCTACAGGGGAAGATGGCTACACCTTC; CDR3 protein: CASSPATGEDGYTF
clone size: once; V gene: TRBV6-1; D gene: .; J gene: TRBJ2-7; CDR3 DNA: TGTGCCAGCAGTGACAGGGCCTACGAGCAGTACTTC; CDR3 protein: CASSDRAYEQYF